Below, one TCR beta chain is given with its context. What it binds is unknown. The CDR3 is 14 amino acids. V was pared by 2 bases and J by 5 bases, with 12 bases between. Germline assignment: CDR1 KGHSH and CDR2 LQKENI. Generated by immunoSEQ multiplex PCR, the TCRdb table keeps only in-frame clones and is missing some. The profile shows about 1.5 million clones, around 97% of them singletons. This specimen comes from a study of shared clonotypes between healthy human individuals. Findings and caveats of the study: Large sequencing depth failed to make sorted-subset sequencing complete, rarefaction showed. Clonotypes which were not shared had lower generation probabilities than clonotypes that all four donors shared.

The donors were adults (healthy and HIV-negative) with no recent acute infections or vaccinations. The sequenced sample was naive CD4+ T cells sorted from blood. Subset here: CD45RA+ positively selected. The origin of this receptor is a young man in good health. V is TRBV18 and J is TRBJ2-5; D possibly corresponds to TRBD1 (6 bases). The CDR3 sequence is CASSPSGAGETQYF. DNA for the CDR3: TGTGCCAGCTCACCATCAGGGGCCGGGGAGACCCAGTACTTC.